The TCR beta chain described here comes from a study of cytomegalovirus exposure and HLA in healthy donors. Germline CDR1 reads ENHRY; CDR2 reads SYGVKD. This CDR3 region has 12 residues. The ends lost 11 bases at V and 6 bases at J; junction bases unmatched: 10. This clone is a singleton in its sample. Antigen: not known. PCR primers comprised 60 Vbeta and 13 Jbeta primers. In the original processing: Roughly 11 million shared chains were among around 78 million unique TCR beta chains counted in a later analysis. TCRdb's table, derived via immunoSEQ multiplex PCR, lists solely in-frame clones and lacks some. From that table come the V and J calls and clone size; the DNA was used to work out D and trimming. Of around 150,000 clones in the sample, 79% are singletons; the top ten hold 6.3%. Overall study results and limits: In vitro work confirmed that a few CMV-associated chains recognize CMV antigens. The sole available immune exposure information was CMV serostatus. Several top significant clusters appeared, in a later analysis, to be linked to common viral pathogens.

This receptor was identified in a man aged 50 or older in good health and CMV-seropositive. Sequenced sample: PBMCs. This chain links TRBV10-3 with TRBJ2-7; TRBD1 matches at 7 bases. The CDR3 DNA follows: TGTGCCTCCAGAGACAGGGACCGCGAGCAGTACTTC. This codes for CASRDRDREQYF.